One sample yielded the 5 T cell receptor beta chains listed below, sequenced in a study of T cells expressing NK-cell markers. TCRdb re-analyzed the 5' RACE reads; it lists each CDR3 protein once, without DNA. This table lists a few hundred thousand distinct CDR3 sequences. Input material: blood T cells: a sorted CD56 or NKG2C T cell subset, CD4+ or CD8+ T cells, or bulk PBMC T cells (not recorded which). These receptors originate from a man aged 18 to 70 in good health.

The chain joins TRBV11-2 to TRBJ2-1. Germline CDR1 reads SGHAT; CDR2 reads FQNNGV. This CDR3 is built from 12 residues. The CDR3 loop reads CASSLAPTRQFF.

The V call is TRBV10-3, the J call TRBJ1-2; TCRdb's D call of TRBD1 is untestable without DNA. This CDR3 spans 13 amino acids. Germline CDR1 is ENHRY and CDR2 is SYGVKD. This CDR3 reads CAISVGPFYGYTF.

This chain uses TRBV7-9 with TRBJ2-1. The CDR3 totals 14 residues. Germline V gene sequence: CDR1 SEHNR, CDR2 FQNEAQ (reference sequence). Here the CDR3 reads CACIPKPSYNEQFF.

V is TRBV3-1 and J is TRBJ2-6; with no DNA, the TCRdb D assignment of TRBD1 cannot be verified. This CDR3 spans 14 amino acids. Germline V gene sequence: CDR1 LGHDT, CDR2 YNNKEL (reference sequence). The CDR3 is CASRGDTGANVLTF.

V usage is TRBV6-5 and J usage is TRBJ2-1; TCRdb proposes TRBD2, but this gene call is untestable without DNA. The germline gives CDR1 MNHEY, CDR2 SVGAGI. This CDR3 contains 16 residues. CDR3 sequence reads: CASSYKGRGLYNEQFF.